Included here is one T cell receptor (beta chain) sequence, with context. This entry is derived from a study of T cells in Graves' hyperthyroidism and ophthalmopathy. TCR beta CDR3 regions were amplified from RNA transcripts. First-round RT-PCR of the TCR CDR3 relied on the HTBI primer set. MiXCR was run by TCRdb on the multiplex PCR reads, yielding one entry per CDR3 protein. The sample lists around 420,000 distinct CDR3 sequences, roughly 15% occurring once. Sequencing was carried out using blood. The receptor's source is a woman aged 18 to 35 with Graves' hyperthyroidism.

The CDR3 loop reads CASSLYGRDRGQSSIGYTF. CDR3 bases: TGCGCCAGCAGCCTATATGGGCGAGACAGGGGCCAATCGTCTATTGGCTACACCTTC. V gene TRBV4-1 combines with J gene TRBJ1-2; 8 bases fit TRBD1. The germline V gene has CDR1 MGHRA and CDR2 YSYEKL. This CDR3 region has 19 residues. Germline trimming cut 4 bases from V and 7 bases from J; bases unmatched to any gene: 23.